This entry features one TCR beta chain sequence. Its antigen is not known. TCRdb re-called the RT-PCR reads through MiXCR, storing one row per CDR3 protein. The table lists around 750,000 distinct CDR3 sequences, over 20% of them singletons. These data originate in a study of response to subunit inactivated influenza vaccine. Study conclusions and caveats: T cells newly recruited by each seasonal influenza vaccination are few, the authors suggested.

The CDR3 runs 13 residues. Germline CDR1 reads MNHEY; CDR2 reads SVGEGT. Trimming cost V 6 bases and J 7 bases; bases outside gene matches: 4. This sequence was found in a man aged 45-65 years who received an inactivated influenza vaccine. The chain couples TRBV6-2 or TRBV6-3 to TRBJ2-2, with TRBD1 identical over 8 bases. The source material was PBMCs from blood, sampled 5 days after vaccination. CDR3 amino acids: CASRTQGGGELFF. DNA for the CDR3: TGTGCCAGCAGAACACAGGGGGGCGGGGAGCTGTTTTTT.